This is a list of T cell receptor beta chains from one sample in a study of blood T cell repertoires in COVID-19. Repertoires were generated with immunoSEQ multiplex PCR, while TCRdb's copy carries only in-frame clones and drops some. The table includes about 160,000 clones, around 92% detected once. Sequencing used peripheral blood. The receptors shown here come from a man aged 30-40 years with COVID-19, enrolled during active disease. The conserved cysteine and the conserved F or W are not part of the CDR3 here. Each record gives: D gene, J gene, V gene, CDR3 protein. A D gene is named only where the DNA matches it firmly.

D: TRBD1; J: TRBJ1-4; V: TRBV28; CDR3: ASSSGQGSWEKLF
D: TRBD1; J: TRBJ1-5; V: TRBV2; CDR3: ASSDQGANQPQH
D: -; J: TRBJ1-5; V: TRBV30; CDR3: AWSSSGGQPQH
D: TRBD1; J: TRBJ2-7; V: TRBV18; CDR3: ASSPATGSEQY
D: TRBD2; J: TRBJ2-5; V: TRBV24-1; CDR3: ATSDPLAGAAGETQY
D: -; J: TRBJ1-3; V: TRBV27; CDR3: ASSLGGQGNTIY
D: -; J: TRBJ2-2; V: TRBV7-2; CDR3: ASRTTRGAGELF
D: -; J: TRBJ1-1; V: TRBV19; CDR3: ASSIDPTGGRTEAF
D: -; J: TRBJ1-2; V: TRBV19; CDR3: ASLARAAGYT
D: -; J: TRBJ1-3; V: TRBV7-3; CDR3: ASSLKVERNTIY
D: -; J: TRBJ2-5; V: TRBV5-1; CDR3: ASDFAGAHGETQY
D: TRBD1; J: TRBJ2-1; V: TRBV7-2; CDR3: ASSSGTGIEQF
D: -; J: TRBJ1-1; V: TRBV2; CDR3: ASTSDSEAF
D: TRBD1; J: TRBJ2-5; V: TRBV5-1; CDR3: ASSFRQGGFSRETQY
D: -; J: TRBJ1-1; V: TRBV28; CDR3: ATGDSSKGMNTEAF
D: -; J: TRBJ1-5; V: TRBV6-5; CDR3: ASSYSVGRGQPQH
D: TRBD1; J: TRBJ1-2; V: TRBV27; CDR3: ASSRGQGGAYGYT
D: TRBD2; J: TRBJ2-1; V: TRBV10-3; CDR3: ATYSGREDNEQF
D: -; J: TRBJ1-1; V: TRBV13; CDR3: ASSPGPRTITEAF
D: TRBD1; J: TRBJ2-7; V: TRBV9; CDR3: ASSAGTGGLYEQY
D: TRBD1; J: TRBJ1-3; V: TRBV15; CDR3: ATRKGQAFSGNTIY
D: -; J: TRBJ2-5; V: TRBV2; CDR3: ASSEDLYQETQY
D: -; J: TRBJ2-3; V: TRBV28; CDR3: ASSLLGLNTDTQY
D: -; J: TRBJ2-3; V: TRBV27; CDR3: ASSPEGSYTDTQY
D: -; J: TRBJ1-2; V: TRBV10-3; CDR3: AISEVEDYGYT
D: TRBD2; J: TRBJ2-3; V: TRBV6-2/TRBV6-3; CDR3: ASSPTSGGQDTQY
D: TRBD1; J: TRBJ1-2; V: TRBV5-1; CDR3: ASSRDREYGYT
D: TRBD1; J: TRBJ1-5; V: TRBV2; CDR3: ASSDTGGSNQPQH
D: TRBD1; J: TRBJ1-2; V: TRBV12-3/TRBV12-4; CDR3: ASSRGQNYGYT
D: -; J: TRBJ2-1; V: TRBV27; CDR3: ASSLTGPPYNEQF
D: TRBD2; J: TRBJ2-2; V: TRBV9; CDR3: ASSVLFELWAGDNTGELF
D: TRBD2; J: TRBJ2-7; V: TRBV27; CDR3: ASRGGGFEQY
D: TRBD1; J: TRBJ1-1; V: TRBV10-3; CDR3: AISAGGLNTEAF
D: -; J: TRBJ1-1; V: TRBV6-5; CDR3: ASSSTRGNTEAF
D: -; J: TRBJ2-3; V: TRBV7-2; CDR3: ASSLPTGSTDTQY
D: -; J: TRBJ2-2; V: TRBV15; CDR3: ATSRDLTPGELF
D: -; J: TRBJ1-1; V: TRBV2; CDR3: ASSESQVVNTEAF
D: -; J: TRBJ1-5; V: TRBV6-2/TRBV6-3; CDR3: ASSPNSGQGNFSNQPQH
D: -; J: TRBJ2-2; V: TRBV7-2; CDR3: ASSFTGSQNTGELF
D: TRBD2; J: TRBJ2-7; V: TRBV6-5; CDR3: ASRGTSLYEQY
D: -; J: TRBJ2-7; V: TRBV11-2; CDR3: ASSLLVSSYEQY
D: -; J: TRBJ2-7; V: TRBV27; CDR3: ASSLGTVLEQY
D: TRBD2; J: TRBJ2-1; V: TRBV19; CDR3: ASKETSGRATYNEQF
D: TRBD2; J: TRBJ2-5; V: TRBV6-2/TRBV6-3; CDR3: ASSYPTSGQETQY
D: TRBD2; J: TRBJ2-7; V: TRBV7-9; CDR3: ASSLGLAEWSSYEQY
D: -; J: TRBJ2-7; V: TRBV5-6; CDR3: ASSAGQKSYEQY
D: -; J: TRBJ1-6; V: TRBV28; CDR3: ASSLLRVHLASPLH
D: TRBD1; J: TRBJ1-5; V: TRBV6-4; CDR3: ASSDSRQGVGQPQH
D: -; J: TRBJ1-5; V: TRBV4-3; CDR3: ASSQDTAGAQPQH